This note documents a single T cell receptor beta chain sequence. These data come from a study of cytomegalovirus exposure and HLA in healthy donors. About the research overall: Of the donors genotyped, several hundred in all, 80% to 85% fell in the Caucasian-associated ancestry cluster.

PCR primers comprised 60 Vbeta and 13 Jbeta primers. TCRdb keeps only in-frame clones here, not all; method: immunoSEQ multiplex PCR. This table holds roughly 190,000 clones, approximately 80% found once. Trimming stripped 1 base from V and 0 bases from J, with 10 bases between. This CDR3 contains 16 residues. The sample taken for sequencing was PBMCs. This receptor was identified in a woman between 18 and 29 years old in good health and CMV-seronegative. The rearrangement uses TRBV23-1 and TRBJ2-4; D unresolved. TRBV23-1 is an ORF; its function is uncertain. The CDR3 spells CASSQFSRLAKNIQYF. The CDR3 nucleotides read TGCGCCAGCAGTCAATTCAGCAGACTAGCCAAAAACATTCAGTACTTC.